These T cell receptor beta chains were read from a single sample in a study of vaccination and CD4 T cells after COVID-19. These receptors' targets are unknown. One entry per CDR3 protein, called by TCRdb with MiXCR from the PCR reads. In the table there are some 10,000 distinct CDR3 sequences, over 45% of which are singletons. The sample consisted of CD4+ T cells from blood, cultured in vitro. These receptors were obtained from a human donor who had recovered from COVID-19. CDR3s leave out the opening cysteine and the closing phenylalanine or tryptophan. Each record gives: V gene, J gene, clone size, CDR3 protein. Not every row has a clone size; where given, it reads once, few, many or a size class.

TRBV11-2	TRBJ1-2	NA	ASSQGPYGYT
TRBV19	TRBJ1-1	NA	ASRLGTEMNTEAF
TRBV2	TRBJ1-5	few	ASSESQGRGQPQH
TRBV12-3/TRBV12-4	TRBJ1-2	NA	ASSFRASGYGYT
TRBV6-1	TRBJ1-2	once	ASRRGQGNGYT
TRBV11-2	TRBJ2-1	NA	ASSPQGFYNEQF
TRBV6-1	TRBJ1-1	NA	ASTRTGFLRTEAF
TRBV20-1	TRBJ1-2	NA	SARDEVPGASGGYT
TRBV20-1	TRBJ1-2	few	SASQGLKGYT
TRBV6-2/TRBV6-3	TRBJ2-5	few	ASSNNRALQETQY
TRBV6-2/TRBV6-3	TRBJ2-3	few	ASSQRGTQY
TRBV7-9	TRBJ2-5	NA	ASSGSGVGETQY
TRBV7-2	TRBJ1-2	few	ASSLDNNYGYT
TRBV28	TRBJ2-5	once	ASSLWGTNQETQY
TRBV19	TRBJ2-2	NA	ASSHGQGGTGELF
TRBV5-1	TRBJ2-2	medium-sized	ASSLELAGETGELF
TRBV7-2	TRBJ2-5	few	ASSLVSRNQETQY
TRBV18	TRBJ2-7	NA	ASSPTVDEQY
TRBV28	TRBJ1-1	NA	ASSQLGQGGTEAF
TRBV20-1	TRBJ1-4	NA	SARESNEKLF
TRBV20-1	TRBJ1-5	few	SARASNQPQH
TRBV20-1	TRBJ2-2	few	SAGGTALNTGELF
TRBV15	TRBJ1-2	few	ATSRGGNYGYT
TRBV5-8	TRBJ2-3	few	ASSFRGSTDTQY
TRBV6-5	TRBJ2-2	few	ASSYLDRAGELF